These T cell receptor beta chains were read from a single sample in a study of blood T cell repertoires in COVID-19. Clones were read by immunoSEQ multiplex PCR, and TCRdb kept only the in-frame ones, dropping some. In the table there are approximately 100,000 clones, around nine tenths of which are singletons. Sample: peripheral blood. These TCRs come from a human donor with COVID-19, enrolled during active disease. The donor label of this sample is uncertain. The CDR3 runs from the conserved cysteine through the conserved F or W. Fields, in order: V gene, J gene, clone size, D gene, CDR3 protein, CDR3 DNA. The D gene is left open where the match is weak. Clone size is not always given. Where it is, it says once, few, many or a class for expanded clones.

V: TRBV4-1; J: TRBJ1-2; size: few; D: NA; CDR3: CASSLQFNYGYTF; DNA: TGCGCCAGCAGCTTACAATTTAACTATGGCTACACCTTC
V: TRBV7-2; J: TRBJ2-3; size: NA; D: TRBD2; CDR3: CASSLLTSGGTDTQYF; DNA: TGTGCCAGCAGCCTCTTGACTAGCGGGGGCACAGATACGCAGTATTTT
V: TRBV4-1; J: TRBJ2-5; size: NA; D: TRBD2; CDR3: CASSHIGTSGYQETQYF; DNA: TGCGCCAGCAGCCACATAGGGACTAGCGGGTACCAAGAGACCCAGTACTTC
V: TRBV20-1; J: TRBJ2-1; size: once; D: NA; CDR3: CSAANNEQFF; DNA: TGCAGTGCTGCTAACAATGAGCAGTTCTTC
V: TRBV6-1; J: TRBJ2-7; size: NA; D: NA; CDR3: CASLGSGGEQYF; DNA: TGTGCCAGCCTCGGTTCGGGTGGCGAGCAGTACTTC
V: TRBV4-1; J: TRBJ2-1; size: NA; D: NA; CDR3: CASSQDPVLTVGEVNEQFF; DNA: TGCGCCAGCAGCCAAGACCCAGTCCTGACGGTGGGGGAGGTGAATGAGCAGTTCTTC
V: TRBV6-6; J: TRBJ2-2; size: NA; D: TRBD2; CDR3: CASSRTQRGANTGELFF; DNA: TGTGCCAGCAGCCGAACCCAGCGGGGGGCGAACACCGGGGAGCTGTTTTTT
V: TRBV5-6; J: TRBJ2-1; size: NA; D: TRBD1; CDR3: CASSFLGQGYNEQFF; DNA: TGTGCCAGCAGCTTCTTAGGACAGGGGTACAATGAGCAGTTCTTC
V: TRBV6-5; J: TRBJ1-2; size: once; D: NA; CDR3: CASSSRDYGYTF; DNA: TGTGCCAGCAGCTCCCGGGACTATGGCTACACCTTC
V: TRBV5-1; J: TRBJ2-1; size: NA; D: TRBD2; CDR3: CASTPSGVYNEQFF; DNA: TGCGCCAGCACCCCTAGCGGAGTGTACAATGAGCAGTTCTTC
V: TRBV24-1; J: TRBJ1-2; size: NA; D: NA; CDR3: CATSDPGTPNGYTF; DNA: TGTGCCACCAGTGATCCGGGGACACCAAATGGCTACACCTTC
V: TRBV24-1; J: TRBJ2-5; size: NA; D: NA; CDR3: CATGQVEETQYF; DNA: TGTGCCACCGGGCAGGTGGAAGAGACCCAGTACTTC
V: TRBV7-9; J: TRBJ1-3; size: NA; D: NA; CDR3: CASSLGRVSPSGNTIYF; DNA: TGTGCCAGCAGCTTAGGAAGAGTCTCTCCCTCTGGAAACACCATATATTTT
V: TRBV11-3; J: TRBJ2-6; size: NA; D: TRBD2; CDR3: CASSLPEGRENGSGANVLTF; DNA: TGTGCCAGCAGCTTACCCGAAGGGAGGGAGAATGGATCTGGGGCCAACGTCCTGACTTTC
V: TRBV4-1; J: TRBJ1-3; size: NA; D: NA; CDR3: CASSQGRGFGNTIYF; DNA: TGCGCCAGCAGCCAGGGCAGGGGCTTTGGAAACACCATATATTTT
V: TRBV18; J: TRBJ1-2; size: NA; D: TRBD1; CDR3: CASSPGQGVHGYGYTF; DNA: TGTGCCAGCTCACCTGGACAGGGTGTTCACGGATATGGCTACACCTTC
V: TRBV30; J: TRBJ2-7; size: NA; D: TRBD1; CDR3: CAWSQQGVPGEQYF; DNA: TGTGCCTGGAGTCAGCAGGGGGTACCGGGCGAGCAGTACTTC
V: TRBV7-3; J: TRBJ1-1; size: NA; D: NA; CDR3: CASSLQGDTEAFF; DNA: TGTGCCAGCAGCCTTCAGGGTGACACTGAAGCTTTCTTT
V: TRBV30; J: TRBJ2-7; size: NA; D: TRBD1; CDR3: CAWDRGRGEQYF; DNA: TGTGCCTGGGACAGGGGGCGCGGCGAGCAGTACTTC
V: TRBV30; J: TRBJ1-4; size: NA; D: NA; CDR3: CAWSVLSQATNEKLFF; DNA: TGTGCCTGGAGTGTCCTGAGCCAGGCAACTAATGAAAAACTGTTTTTT
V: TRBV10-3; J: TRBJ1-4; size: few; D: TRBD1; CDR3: CAIRATGAVEKLFF; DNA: TGTGCCATCAGGGCGACAGGGGCGGTCGAAAAACTGTTTTTT
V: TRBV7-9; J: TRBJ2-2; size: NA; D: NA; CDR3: CASSLGGGLKNTGELFF; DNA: TGTGCCAGCAGCTTAGGCGGGGGCCTAAAGAACACCGGGGAGCTGTTTTTT